What follows are 32 T cell receptor beta chains derived from one specimen sequenced in a study of stem cell transplantation in POMP-related autoinflammatory disease. TCRdb keeps only in-frame clones here, not all; method: immunoSEQ multiplex PCR. This sample yields some 69,000 clones, of which roughly 93% are seen a single time; around 0.66% belongs to the top ten. Sequences were derived from CD4+ T cells from PBMCs, sampled after stem cell transplantation. Every receptor here comes from a human patient with POMP-related autoinflammation and immune dysregulation (PRAID). Part of the T cells may come from the graft donor.

This rearrangement joins TRBV6-5 to TRBJ1-3; 7 bases map to TRBD1. Germline values: CDR1 MNHEY, CDR2 SVGAGI. The ends lost 0 bases at V and 2 bases at J; junction bases unmatched: 4. The CDR3 is made up of 16 amino acids. The DNA of the CDR3 is TGTGCCAGCAGTTACTCGACAGGGACCCCTGGAAACACCATATATTTT. Amino acid sequence: CASSYSTGTPGNTIYF.

V gene TRBV19 combines with J gene TRBJ1-5; D not certain. This CDR3 has 13 amino acids. The V end lost 5 bases, the J end lost 5 bases, and 10 bases lay between the germline ends. The germline V gene encodes CDR1 LNHDA and CDR2 SQIVND (reference sequence). The CDR3 loop is CASSLPPYQPQHF. The CDR3 region has the DNA TGTGCCAGTAGTCTCCCCCCGTATCAGCCCCAGCATTTT. The whole variable domain, filled in from reference TRBV19 and TRBJ1-5, reads DGGITQSPKYLFRKEGQNVTLSCEQNLNHDAMYWYRQDPGQGLRLIYYSQIVNDFQKGDIAEGYSVSREKKESFPLTVTSAQKNPTAFYLCASSLPPYQPQHFGDGTRLSIL.

The CDR3 coding sequence is TGTGCCAGCAGTCCAACGGGACAAGGATACAATGAGCAGTTCTTC. This gives the protein CASSPTGQGYNEQFF. The V and J genes are TRBV7-9 and TRBJ2-1; D is possibly TRBD1 (6 bases). Per the germline V gene, CDR1 is SEHNR and CDR2 is FQNEAQ (reference sequence). This CDR3 region has 15 residues. Trimming left V 6 bases short and J 4 bases short, with 16 bases between.

This chain links TRBV7-2 with TRBJ1-4, with 9 bases lining up with TRBD1. The CDR3 is 17 residues long. Trimming removed 5 bases from V and 3 bases from J; junction bases left unmatched: 10. Germline assignment: CDR1 SGHTA and CDR2 FQGNSA. CDR3 loop: CASSPRGWTGANEKLFF. CDR3 bases: TGTGCCAGCAGCCCACGCGGTTGGACAGGGGCTAATGAAAAACTGTTTTTT.

The genes are TRBV19 and TRBJ2-5, with 7 positions matching TRBD1. J gave up 4 bases and V 4 bases, and 9 bases lay outside the gene matches. The CDR3 spans 15 residues. CDR1 is LNHDA and CDR2 is SQIVND in the germline V gene (reference sequence). Here the CDR3 reads CASSTTSRDRETQYF. DNA of the CDR3: TGTGCCAGTAGTACAACCAGCCGGGACAGAGAGACCCAGTACTTC.

This clone showed up just once. The V gene is TRBV28, the J gene TRBJ2-7; 7 bases map to TRBD1. The CDR3 is 13 amino acids. With V trimmed by 6 bases and J by 9 bases, 11 bases remained unmatched. Germline V gene lookup returns CDR1 MDHEN and CDR2 SYDVKM. The CDR3 is CASRKTGTAGQYV. CDR3 coding DNA: TGTGCCAGCAGGAAGACCGGGACAGCAGGGCAGTACGTC.

The chain employs TRBV6-1 and TRBJ1-1; the match to TRBD1 covers 8 bases. The ends lost 1 base at V and 8 bases at J; junction bases unmatched: 9. Germline loops: CDR1 MNHNS, CDR2 SASEGT. This CDR3 contains 15 residues. DNA of the CDR3: TGTGCCAGCAGTGAAGAACTCGGACAGGGCGCCGAAGCTTTCTTT. Its translation: CASSEELGQGAEAFF.

In DNA, the CDR3 is TGTGCCAGCGTCATGGGCTCGCGGGGGGCCCAGTACTTC. It translates to CASVMGSRGAQYF. The chain carries TRBV28 and TRBJ2-5, with 8 bases fitting TRBD2. The CDR3 totals 13 residues. Germline V gene sequence: CDR1 MDHEN, CDR2 SYDVKM. The V and J ends lost 8 bases and 9 bases, in that order; junction bases with no gene match: 11.

This clone was found once. J is TRBJ2-7 and V is TRBV2, with 8 positions matching TRBD1. Germline V gene lookup returns CDR1 SNHLY and CDR2 FYNNEI. Germline trimming cut 6 bases from V and 5 bases from J; bases unmatched to any gene: 6. The CDR3 spans 13 residues. The CDR3 spells CASRMTGANEQYV. The CDR3 DNA reads as TGTGCCAGCAGGATGACAGGGGCTAACGAGCAGTACGTC.

The rearrangement uses TRBV6-5 and TRBJ1-2; D uncertain. The CDR3 length is 15 residues. Trimming pared 6 bases from V and 1 base from J, leaving 15 bases between. The V gene's germline CDR1 is MNHEY and CDR2 SVGAGI. The CDR3 nucleotides read TGTGCCAGCAGGCCGACCCAACTACTTAACTATGGCTACACCTTC. Translation: CASRPTQLLNYGYTF.

V gene TRBV2 combines with J gene TRBJ2-5, with D uncertain. The CDR3 totals 14 residues. Trimming stripped 2 bases from V and 4 bases from J, with 11 bases between. CDR1 SNHLY and CDR2 FYNNEI come from the germline V gene. CDR3 protein: CASSEQQMGETQYF. CDR3 DNA sequence: TGTGCCAGCAGTGAACAGCAAATGGGAGAGACCCAGTACTTC.

The J gene is TRBJ2-5, the V gene TRBV18; TRBD1 or TRBD2 may be the D gene (5 bases each). The V end was cut by 6 bases, the J end by 4 bases, with 12 bases between. The CDR3 spans 13 residues. Germline V CDR1 and CDR2: KGHSH, LQKENI. Here the CDR3 reads CASSQGPGETQYF. CDR3 coding DNA: TGTGCCAGCTCTCAGGGACCGGGAGAGACCCAGTACTTC.

This rearrangement joins TRBV28 to TRBJ1-5, with no clear D. The CDR3 is 15 amino acids. The germline V gene has CDR1 MDHEN and CDR2 SYDVKM. With 6 bases removed from V and 5 bases from J, the gap between germline ends came to 17 bases. The CDR3: CASSHHGSLDQPQHF. CDR3 nucleotides: TGTGCCAGCAGCCACCATGGGAGTTTAGATCAGCCCCAGCATTTT.

This clone was counted only a few times. This chain connects TRBV7-9 to TRBJ2-2; D might be TRBD2 (5 bases). The germline V gene has CDR1 SEHNR and CDR2 FQNEAQ (reference sequence). The CDR3 extends over 15 amino acids. V gave up 8 bases and J gave up 4 bases, with 17 bases separating them. CDR3 nucleotide sequence: TGTGCCAGCCCTTGGTCCACTAGGCGCACCGGGGAGCTGTTTTTT. Protein: CASPWSTRRTGELFF.

V and J are TRBV28 and TRBJ2-3; D is unresolved. The length of the CDR3 is 14 residues. Germline CDR1 reads MDHEN; CDR2 reads SYDVKM. V was clipped by 2 bases and J by 4 bases, with 10 bases between them. The CDR3 DNA is TGTGCCAGCAGTTTAGTGGCGGTCCCAGATACGCAGTATTTT. Its translation: CASSLVAVPDTQYF. Using reference TRBV28 and TRBJ2-3 for the parts outside the CDR3, the full variable domain is DVKVTQSSRYLVKRTGEKVFLECVQDMDHENMFWYRQDPGLGLRLIYFSYDVKMKEKGDIPEGYSVSREKKERFSLILESASTNQTSMYLCASSLVAVPDTQYFGPGTRLTVL.

The V call is TRBV4-1, the J call TRBJ2-3; D uncertain. Germline assignment: CDR1 MGHRA and CDR2 YSYEKL. The CDR3 loop spans 15 amino acids. Trimming took off 4 bases at V and 7 bases at J, with 18 bases between the two ends. CDR3 sequence (DNA): TGCGCCAGCAGCCCGACTCCGCCGGGTTTAAATACGCAGTATTTT. Its translation: CASSPTPPGLNTQYF.

This chain links TRBV11-1 with TRBJ2-1; D unresolved. Trimming took 4 bases from V and 0 from J, leaving 4 bases between them. The CDR3 spans 13 residues. Germline V CDR1 and CDR2: SGHAT, FQDESV (reference sequence). CDR3 in DNA: TGTGCCAGCAGCTGGCCCTCCTACAATGAGCAGTTCTTC. Protein sequence: CASSWPSYNEQFF. Filled out from reference TRBV11-1 and TRBJ2-1, the complete variable domain reads EAEVAQSPRYKITEKSQAVAFWCDPISGHATLYWYRQILGQGPELLVQFQDESVVDDSQLPKDRFSAERLKGVDSTLKIQPAELGDSAMYLCASSWPSYNEQFFGPGTRLTVL.

V usage is TRBV5-6 and J usage is TRBJ2-1, with 8 bases matching TRBD2. Looked up from germline, CDR1 is SGHDT and CDR2 is YYEEEE. J lost 0 bases, V lost 7 bases, and 3 bases had no gene match. This CDR3 spans 14 amino acids. The CDR3 nucleotides read TGTGCCAGCTCCGGGGGGGTCTCCTACAATGAGCAGTTCTTC. Translated, it gives CASSGGVSYNEQFF.

The chain uses TRBV6-2 or TRBV6-3 and TRBJ2-5, with D possibly matching TRBD2 (5 bases). V was cut by 0 bases and J by 3 bases, with 14 bases left in between. This CDR3 region has 16 residues. In germline, CDR1 is MNHEY, CDR2 SVGEGT. CDR3 DNA sequence: TGTGCCAGCAGTTACTCGGTAGCGATCGGGGAAGAGACCCAGTACTTC. Encoded protein: CASSYSVAIGEETQYF.

The chain carries TRBV28 and TRBJ1-2; 7 positions agree with TRBD1. V dropped 5 bases and J dropped 5; count of bases not matched to a gene: 2. The length of the CDR3 is 12 residues. From germline, CDR1 is MDHEN and CDR2 SYDVKM. The CDR3 region has the DNA TGTGCCAGCAGTACAGGGGTATATGGCTACACCTTC. Translated: CASSTGVYGYTF.

V and J are TRBV30 and TRBJ2-1; D perhaps matches TRBD2 (6 bases). Germline V gives CDR1 GTSNPN, CDR2 SVGIG (reference sequence). V was shortened by 0 bases and J by 9 bases, with 12 bases between the two germline ends. This CDR3 spans 13 amino acids. The chain's CDR3 is CAWSVQVAAEQFF. Here the CDR3 DNA reads TGTGCCTGGAGTGTACAAGTAGCGGCTGAGCAGTTCTTC.

The J gene is TRBJ1-2, the V gene TRBV6-5; a weak D match, TRBD1 (6 bases). The CDR3 totals 14 residues. Trimming stripped 6 bases from V and 6 bases from J, with 17 bases between. CDR1 and CDR2 (germline): MNHEY, SVGAGI. This chain's CDR3 is CASRAGVPRHGYTF. The CDR3 bases are TGTGCCAGCAGAGCAGGGGTTCCGAGGCATGGCTACACCTTC.

The J gene is TRBJ2-2, the V gene TRBV7-2; D remains ambiguous. Trimming took 2 bases from V and 0 from J, leaving 7 bases between them. From germline, CDR1 is SGHTA and CDR2 FQGNSA. This CDR3 comprises 15 residues. The CDR3, as DNA: TGTGCCAGCAGCTTACACGGAGCGAACACCGGGGAGCTGTTTTTT. It specifies CASSLHGANTGELFF.

The chain recombines TRBV15 with TRBJ1-5, with D unresolved. Germline CDR1 LNHNV, CDR2 YYDKDF (reference sequence). V lost 1 base and J 6 bases, leaving 10 bases between the germline ends. The CDR3 spans 14 residues. CDR3 protein: CATSRGMVVQPQHF. In DNA form, the CDR3 reads TGTGCCACCAGCAGAGGAATGGTTGTTCAGCCCCAGCATTTT.

V gene TRBV18 combines with J gene TRBJ1-3, with 9 bases identical to TRBD1. Germline loops: CDR1 KGHSH, CDR2 LQKENI. The V and J ends lost 4 bases and 6 bases, in that order; junction bases with no gene match: 16. The CDR3 has 18 amino acids. CDR3 protein: CASSQITGQGLLENTIYF. CDR3 bases: TGTGCCAGCTCACAAATAACGGGACAGGGACTATTGGAAAACACCATATATTTT.

The CDR3 here is CASSELEQRNEQFF. CDR3 bases: TGTGCCAGCAGTGAACTGGAACAGCGAAATGAGCAGTTCTTC. The chain recombines TRBV6-1 with TRBJ2-1; D is uncertain. V was pared by 2 bases and J by 7 bases, with 12 bases between. CDR1 and CDR2 from the germline V gene are MNHNS and SASEGT. The CDR3 loop spans 14 amino acids.

V and J are TRBV25-1 and TRBJ1-1; weak D call: TRBD1 (5 bases). The V end lost 8 bases, the J end lost 0 bases, and 16 bases lay between the germline ends. CDR1 and CDR2 from the germline V gene are MGHDK and SYGVNS. This CDR3 contains 15 residues. CDR3: CASRIGGIMNTEAFF. The CDR3, as DNA: TGTGCCAGCCGGATTGGGGGGATAATGAACACTGAAGCTTTCTTT.

The V gene is TRBV27, the J gene TRBJ2-1; D might be TRBD1 (6 bases). Germline loops: CDR1 MNHEY, CDR2 SMNVEV (reference sequence). Trimming removed 2 bases from V and 7 bases from J, with 21 bases in between. The length of the CDR3 is 17 residues. CDR3 in amino acids: CASSLEPQWQGMNEQFF. The CDR3 bases are TGTGCCAGCAGTTTAGAACCCCAGTGGCAGGGGATGAATGAGCAGTTCTTC.

V usage is TRBV28 and J usage is TRBJ2-7, with D possibly matching TRBD2 (6 bases). V was clipped by 5 bases and J by 3 bases, with 23 bases between them. The germline gives CDR1 MDHEN, CDR2 SYDVKM. This CDR3 region has 17 residues. The CDR3 loop reads CASSPPLWGTAFYEQYF. The CDR3 DNA sequence: TGTGCCAGCAGTCCCCCTCTTTGGGGGACTGCCTTCTACGAGCAGTACTTC.

This sequence joins TRBV7-9 and TRBJ2-5, with TRBD1 matching over 7 bases. The CDR3 sequence is 14 residues long. In germline, CDR1 is SEHNR, CDR2 FQNEAQ (reference sequence). V shed 2 bases and J 4 bases; nucleotides not matched to a gene: 4. The CDR3 DNA follows: TGTGCCAGCAGCTTAAGGACAGGAAGAGAGACCCAGTACTTC. This gives the protein CASSLRTGRETQYF.

This clone was recorded once. V and J are TRBV27 and TRBJ2-5; maybe TRBD1 (6 bases). Between the trimmed V and J ends, which lost 5 bases and 5 bases, there was a span of 18 bases. Germline CDR1 reads MNHEY; CDR2 reads SMNVEV (reference sequence). The CDR3 totals 15 residues. The CDR3, as DNA: TGTGCCAGCAGTCCCCCGGGCAGGGGCCACGAGACCCAGTACTTC. Translating gives CASSPPGRGHETQYF.

The chain uses TRBV28 and TRBJ1-2; D is unresolved. The CDR3 spans 17 residues. V lost 5 bases, J lost 7 bases, and 26 bases lay in between. Germline V gene lookup returns CDR1 MDHEN and CDR2 SYDVKM. The CDR3 DNA sequence: TGTGCCAGCAGTCTAAAACGTTTGGGTCGAAAGAGTATTGGCTACACCTTC. Residues: CASSLKRLGRKSIGYTF.